Below, one T cell receptor (beta chain) is given with its context. The data stem from a study of control samples from healthy donors and cancer patients. The CDR3 spans 14 residues. V was pared by 0 bases and J by 7 bases, with 10 bases between. Germline assignment: CDR1 LGHDT and CDR2 YNNKEL (reference sequence). The protocol was immunoSEQ multiplex PCR, while the TCRdb copy is restricted to in-frame clones and leaves out a portion. The sample holds around 82,000 clones, more than 75% seen once. The sequencing sample was made of blood. The source of this sequence is a man in his forties or fifties in good health. The rearrangement uses TRBV3-1 (or the pseudogene TRBV3-2) and TRBJ2-1; unclear D gene. CDR3 nucleotide sequence: TGTGCCAGCAGCCAAGAAGGCCACTGGAATGAGCAGTTCTTC. Its translation is CASSQEGHWNEQFF.